The rows below give T cell receptor beta chains drawn from one sample of a study of blood T cell repertoires in COVID-19. Repertoires were generated with immunoSEQ multiplex PCR, while TCRdb's copy carries only in-frame clones and drops some. The sample consists of fewer than 85,000 clones, roughly 70% of them appearing once. Material for sequencing was peripheral blood. The origin of the receptors is a man in his sixties with acute or convalescent COVID-19. CDR3s include the opening cysteine and the closing phenylalanine or tryptophan. D genes are given only for firm matches. A clone size is listed for some rows: how often the clone was seen (once, few, many), or a class if it is expanded.

TRBV19	many	NA	TRBJ1-5	16	TGTGCCAGTAGTATAGATGGGGGGAATAGCAATCAGCCCCAGCATTTT	CASSIDGGNSNQPQHF
TRBV7-3	few	NA	TRBJ1-2	12	TGTGCCAGCAGCCTTTCAGGGGAGGGCTACACCTTC	CASSLSGEGYTF
TRBV5-6	few	NA	TRBJ2-3	18	TGTGCCAGCAGCTTGTTGTCCCCCCGAGGAGGGGCTACAGATACGCAGTATTTT	CASSLLSPRGGATDTQYF
TRBV5-1	NA	TRBD1	TRBJ1-4	14	TGCGCCAGCAGCTGGGGACAGACGAATGAAAAACTGTTTTTT	CASSWGQTNEKLFF
TRBV4-2	few	TRBD1	TRBJ2-7	15	TGTGCCAGCAGCCAGGGACAGGGGGCGATCTACGAGCAGTACTTC	CASSQGQGAIYEQYF
TRBV30	NA	TRBD1	TRBJ1-3	14	TGTGCCTGGACACAGGGGTGGACTGGAAACACCATATATTTT	CAWTQGWTGNTIYF
TRBV18	NA	NA	TRBJ2-1	15	TGTGCCAGCTCACCAAGAGGAGTCAACTACAATGAGCAGTTCTTC	CASSPRGVNYNEQFF
TRBV30	NA	NA	TRBJ2-5	13	TGTGCCTGGTCCCTCAGACTAGGGGAGACCCAGTACTTC	CAWSLRLGETQYF
TRBV3-1/TRBV3-2	NA	TRBD2	TRBJ2-3	17	TGTGCCAGCAGCCAACGGGGCGCGGGGGGAGACACAGATACGCAGTATTTT	CASSQRGAGGDTDTQYF
TRBV2	NA	NA	TRBJ2-5	13	TGTGCCACCCGGGACAACTACCAAGAGACCCAGTACTTC	CATRDNYQETQYF
TRBV5-4	NA	TRBD2	TRBJ2-7	15	TGTGCCAGCAGCCGGACTAGCGGGAGCGGGGACGAGCAGTACTTC	CASSRTSGSGDEQYF
TRBV11-2	NA	NA	TRBJ2-3	14	TGTGCCAGCAGCTTAGGAGGGTGGACAGATACGCAGTATTTT	CASSLGGWTDTQYF
TRBV10-3	NA	TRBD1	TRBJ2-6	17	TGTGCCATCAGCGGGACAGAGCCAAGGATTGGGGCCAACGTCCTGACTTTC	CAISGTEPRIGANVLTF
TRBV28	NA	TRBD2	TRBJ2-1	15	TGTGCCAGCAGTTCCCTAGCGGGAGGGCGCAATGAGCAGTTCTTC	CASSSLAGGRNEQFF
TRBV12-3/TRBV12-4	many	NA	TRBJ1-5	12	TGTGCCAGCGCGGGCACTAATCAGCCCCAGCATTTT	CASAGTNQPQHF
TRBV9	many	TRBD1	TRBJ2-3	16	TGTGCCAGCAAGCCCCCCCGGGACAGTCGAACAGATACGCAGTATTTT	CASKPPRDSRTDTQYF
TRBV19	NA	NA	TRBJ2-3	17	TGTGCCAGTAGTATCTTGTATGGAGCAGCTAGCACAGATACGCAGTATTTT	CASSILYGAASTDTQYF
TRBV4-1	NA	NA	TRBJ2-3	13	TGCGCCAGCAGCCAATCCGCGGCAGATACGCAGTATTTT	CASSQSAADTQYF
TRBV7-9	NA	TRBD1	TRBJ1-2	15	TGTGCCAGCAGGATAACAGGGGGCTGGAAGGATGGCTACACCTTC	CASRITGGWKDGYTF
TRBV6-5	once	TRBD2	TRBJ2-7	14	TGTGCCAGCACCGGACTAGCGGGAGTCTACGAGCAGTACTTC	CASTGLAGVYEQYF
TRBV19	many	NA	TRBJ1-5	12	TGTGCCAGTAGATTGGGAGGGCAGCCCCAGCATTTT	CASRLGGQPQHF
TRBV4-2	few	TRBD1	TRBJ1-2	15	TGTGCCAGCAGCCAGGGACAGGGTGTAGACTATGGCTACACCTTC	CASSQGQGVDYGYTF
TRBV7-9	NA	NA	TRBJ1-6	14	TGTGCCAGCAGGCCGGGGGGTTATAATTCACCCCTCCACTTT	CASRPGGYNSPLHF
TRBV3-1/TRBV3-2	NA	NA	TRBJ2-5	15	TGTGCCAGCAGCCAAGAACTGGGAGCCCAAGAGACCCAGTACTTC	CASSQELGAQETQYF